Listed here are 15 T cell receptor beta chains from one sample, sequenced in a study of blood T cell repertoires in COVID-19. Produced via immunoSEQ multiplex PCR; TCRdb's table is partial and in-frame only. Of approximately 170,000 clones in the sample, roughly 93% are singletons; the top ten hold under 2%. What was sequenced was peripheral blood. Receptors originate from a woman in her sixties or seventies with COVID-19, enrolled during active disease.

CDR3 loop: CAWSVGSSHEKLFF. As DNA, the CDR3 is TGTGCCTGGAGCGTCGGGAGTTCCCATGAAAAACTGTTTTTT. The gene calls are TRBV30 and TRBJ1-4; D is ambiguous. The V end lost 3 bases, the J end lost 6 bases, and 14 bases lay between the germline ends. Germline assignment: CDR1 GTSNPN and CDR2 SVGIG (reference sequence). The CDR3 spans 14 residues.

The J gene is TRBJ2-1, the V gene TRBV19; 11 bases match TRBD1. V shed 5 bases and J 8 bases; nucleotides not matched to a gene: 5. CDR3 length: 14 amino acids. CDR1 is LNHDA, CDR2 SQIVND, per germline (reference sequence). The DNA for the CDR3 is TGTGCCAGTAGTGGGACAGGGGGGGGTCATGAGCAGTTCTTC. Protein: CASSGTGGGHEQFF.

This chain connects TRBV10-3 to TRBJ2-5; D is perhaps TRBD1 (5 bases). CDR3 length equals 16 residues. Germline V gene sequence: CDR1 ENHRY, CDR2 SYGVKD. V was trimmed by 2 bases and J by 1 base, leaving 14 bases between them. The CDR3 DNA follows: TGTGCCATCAGTGAGGAGAGCAGGGCTTTCCAAGAGACCCAGTACTTC. Its translation: CAISEESRAFQETQYF.

This clone was detected only once. The chain links TRBV6-6 to TRBJ1-6, with 12 bases identical to TRBD1. Germline trimming cut 0 bases from V and 9 bases from J; bases unmatched to any gene: 3. Germline CDR1 is MNHNY and CDR2 is SVGAGI (reference sequence). The CDR3 has 16 amino acids. Here the CDR3 reads CASSYSRDRGRSPLHF. CDR3 nucleotide sequence: TGTGCCAGCAGTTACTCAAGGGACAGGGGGCGTTCACCCCTCCACTTT.

J is TRBJ2-5 and V is TRBV7-3; 8 bases line up with TRBD2. Germline V gene lookup returns CDR1 SGHTA and CDR2 FQGTGA. The ends lost 6 bases at V and 5 bases at J; junction bases unmatched: 8. CDR3 length: 14 amino acids. The DNA for the CDR3 is TGTGCCAGCAGTCACGGACTAGCAGGGGAGACCCAGTACTTC. Its translation: CASSHGLAGETQYF.

The chain links TRBV7-3 to TRBJ1-2, with TRBD1 matching 8 bases. Germline values: CDR1 SGHTA, CDR2 FQGTGA. This CDR3 is 13 amino acids long. V was pared by 5 bases and J by 4 bases, with 3 bases of the junction left unmatched. The CDR3 DNA sequence: TGTGCCAGCAGCCCTACAGGGGGCTATGGCTACACCTTC. This gives the protein CASSPTGGYGYTF.

The chain carries TRBV3-1 (or the pseudogene TRBV3-2) and TRBJ1-2, with D possibly TRBD1 on 6 matching bases. The CDR3 has 15 residues. In germline, CDR1 is LGHDT, CDR2 YNNKEL (reference sequence). With 0 bases removed from V and 5 bases from J, the gap between germline ends came to 13 bases. Here the CDR3 reads CASSQDVRGAYGYTF. For the CDR3, the DNA is TGTGCCAGCAGCCAAGACGTCAGGGGCGCTTATGGCTACACCTTC.

This clone was recorded only once. The gene calls are TRBV5-4 and TRBJ1-3; no reliable D call. The CDR3 is 17 amino acids. Trimming removed 4 bases at V and 1 base at J, with 18 bases between. Germline CDR1 is SGHNT and CDR2 is YYREEE (reference sequence). The CDR3 DNA is TGTGCCAGCAGCCCCAGGACCTACGAGGGTTCTGGAAACACCATATATTTT. This translates into CASSPRTYEGSGNTIYF.

The V call is TRBV4-2, the J call TRBJ1-2, with TRBD1 identical over 7 bases. Germline trimming cut 0 bases from V and 6 bases from J; bases unmatched to any gene: 10. Germline assignment: CDR1 LGHNA and CDR2 YNFKEQ. This CDR3 region has 16 residues. CDR3 DNA sequence: TGTGCCAGCAGCCAAGATCGGCGCAGGGGGGTTGATGGCTACACCTTC. This gives the protein CASSQDRRRGVDGYTF.

V gene TRBV6-5 combines with J gene TRBJ1-2; a possible D gene is TRBD1 (6 bases). Germline V lookup: CDR1 MNHEY, CDR2 SVGAGI. This CDR3 is built from 14 residues. The V end lost 6 bases, the J end lost 2 bases, and 13 bases lay between the germline ends. The CDR3 DNA sequence: TGTGCCAGCAGCCAACGGGACACCAACTATGGCTACACCTTC. Amino acid sequence: CASSQRDTNYGYTF.

The gene calls are TRBV4-2 and TRBJ1-5, with D unclear. Germline V gene sequence: CDR1 LGHNA, CDR2 YNFKEQ. Trimming cost V 2 bases and J 0 bases, with 20 bases left between them. The CDR3 has 19 residues. CDR3 amino acids: CASSQLMGRRRHSNQPQHF. CDR3 nucleotides: TGTGCCAGCAGCCAACTTATGGGCAGGCGGAGGCATAGCAATCAGCCCCAGCATTTT.

The CDR3 region is CASSLVVDTGELFF. DNA for the CDR3: TGTGCCAGCAGCTTAGTTGTAGACACCGGGGAGCTGTTTTTT. The chain recombines TRBV7-2 with TRBJ2-2; D gene unclear. The germline V and J ends were trimmed by 1 base and 3 bases, with 6 bases remaining between them. The CDR3 is made up of 14 amino acids. The germline gives CDR1 SGHTA, CDR2 FQGNSA.

The gene calls are TRBV6-5 and TRBJ2-7; unclear D gene. CDR1 and CDR2 from the germline V gene are MNHEY and SVGAGI. This CDR3 is built from 11 residues. Trimming took off 0 bases at V and 7 bases at J, with 4 bases between the two ends. As DNA, the CDR3 is TGTGCCAGCAGTTACTCCGGGGAGCAGTACTTC. It encodes CASSYSGEQYF.

The J gene is TRBJ2-1, the V gene TRBV7-9; 7 bases are shared with TRBD2. The CDR3 contains 12 residues. V trimming: 4 bases; J trimming: 10 bases; junction bases outside the gene matches: 4. CDR1 is SEHNR, CDR2 FQNEAQ, per germline (reference sequence). The CDR3 DNA reads as TGTGCCAGCAGCTCAGTCGGGGGGGAGCAGTTCTTC. It specifies CASSSVGGEQFF.

This clone came up once. The chain links TRBV19 to TRBJ1-2, with TRBD1 as a possible D gene (6 bases). This CDR3 spans 13 amino acids. The germline V and J ends were trimmed by 9 bases and 10 bases, with 21 bases remaining between them. Germline V gene sequence: CDR1 LNHDA, CDR2 SQIVND (reference sequence). The CDR3 nucleotides read TGTGCCAGCAGTCTTCTGGAGACAGGCGTCTACACCTTC. Amino acids: CASSLLETGVYTF.